This T cell receptor (beta chain) was retrieved from a study of blood T cell repertoires in COVID-19. Study-level information: Whether acute or convalescent, the COVID-19 samples came from the United States, Italy and Spain. From T cells, B-cell-depleted T cells, or PBMCs came the material, which was cDNA or gDNA.

V lost 5 bases to trimming and J lost 4 bases; unmatched junction nucleotides: 8. The CDR3 extends over 16 amino acids. Germline assignment: CDR1 LNHDA and CDR2 SQIVND (reference sequence). This clone was recorded only once. The assay was immunoSEQ multiplex PCR, and TCRdb's table has in-frame clones only and misses some. The table lists hundreds of thousands of clones, approximately 89% of them singletons. The rearrangement links TRBV19 to TRBJ2-3; 11 bases line up with TRBD2. This clonotype was sampled from a woman in her twenties or thirties with COVID-19, enrolled during active disease. Sequenced input: peripheral blood. The CDR3 protein is CASSRLSGGAPDTQYF. The CDR3 DNA reads as TGTGCCAGTAGTCGTCTTAGCGGGGGGGCCCCAGATACGCAGTATTTT.